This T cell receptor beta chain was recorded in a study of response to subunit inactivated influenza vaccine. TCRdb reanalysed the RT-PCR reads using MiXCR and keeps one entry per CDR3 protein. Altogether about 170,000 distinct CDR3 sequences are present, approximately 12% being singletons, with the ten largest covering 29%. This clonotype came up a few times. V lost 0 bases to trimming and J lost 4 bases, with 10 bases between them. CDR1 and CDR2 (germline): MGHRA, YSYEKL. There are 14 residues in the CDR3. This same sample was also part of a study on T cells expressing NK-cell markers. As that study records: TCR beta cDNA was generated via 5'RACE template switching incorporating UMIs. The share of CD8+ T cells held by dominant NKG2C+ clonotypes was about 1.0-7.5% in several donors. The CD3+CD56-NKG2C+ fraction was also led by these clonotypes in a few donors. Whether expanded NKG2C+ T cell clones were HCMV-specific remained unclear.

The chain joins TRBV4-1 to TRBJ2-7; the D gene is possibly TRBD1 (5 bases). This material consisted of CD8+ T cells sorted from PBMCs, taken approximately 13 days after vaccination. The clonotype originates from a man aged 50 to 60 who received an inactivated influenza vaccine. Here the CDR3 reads CASSQEVGPYEQYF. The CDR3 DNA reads TGCGCCAGCAGCCAAGAAGTGGGGCCATACGAGCAGTACTTC.